This entry concerns a single T cell receptor beta chain. This entry belongs to a study of blood T cell repertoires in COVID-19. Study in general: Both acute and convalescent COVID-19 samples were obtained from the United States, Italy and Spain. The cDNA or gDNA used as material had been derived from T cells, B-cell-depleted T cells, or PBMCs.

Authors' methods: The assay estimated nucleated cells by amplifying reference gene primers. Measured with immunoSEQ multiplex PCR; TCRdb has only the in-frame clones, and not every one. That table gives V, J and clone size, and the DNA gave D and trimming. The table has 120,000 or so clones, around 90% seen once. Per the germline V gene, CDR1 is SGHRS and CDR2 is YFSETQ. V was cut by 5 bases and J by 6 bases, with 20 bases left in between. The CDR3 runs 16 residues. The receptor was derived from a man over 45 with active COVID-19. This chain joins TRBV5-1 and TRBJ2-2; maybe TRBD2 (5 bases). Specimen: peripheral blood. CDR3 loop: CASSEETGVMAGELFF. The CDR3 nucleotides read TGCGCCAGCAGTGAAGAGACCGGGGTGATGGCCGGGGAGCTGTTTTTT.